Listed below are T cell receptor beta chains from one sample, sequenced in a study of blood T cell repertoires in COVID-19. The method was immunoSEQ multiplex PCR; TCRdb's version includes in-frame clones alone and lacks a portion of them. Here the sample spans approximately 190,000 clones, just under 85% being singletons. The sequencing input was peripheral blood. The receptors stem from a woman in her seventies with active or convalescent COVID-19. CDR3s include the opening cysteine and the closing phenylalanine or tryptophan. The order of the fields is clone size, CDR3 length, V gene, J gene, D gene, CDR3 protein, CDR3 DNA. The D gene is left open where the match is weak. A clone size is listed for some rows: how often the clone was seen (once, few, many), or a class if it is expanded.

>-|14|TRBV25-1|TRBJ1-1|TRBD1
CASSQGGSYTEAFF
TGTGCCAGCAGTCAAGGGGGCTCGTACACTGAAGCTTTCTTT
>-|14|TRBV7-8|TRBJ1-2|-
CASSLQGLRYGYTF
TGTGCCAGCAGCTTACAGGGACTCCGCTATGGCTACACCTTC
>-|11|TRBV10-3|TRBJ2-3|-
CAIAMADTQYF
TGTGCCATTGCGATGGCAGATACGCAGTATTTT
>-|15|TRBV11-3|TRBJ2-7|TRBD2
CASSPGLAGGNWQYF
TGTGCCAGCAGCCCCGGACTAGCGGGAGGGAATTGGCAGTACTTC
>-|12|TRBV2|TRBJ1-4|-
CASSDPRTELFF
TGTGCCAGCAGTGATCCCCGGACAGAACTGTTTTTT
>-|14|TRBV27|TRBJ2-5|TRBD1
CASSRDRGQETQYF
TGTGCCAGCAGTAGGGACAGGGGGCAGGAGACCCAGTACTTC
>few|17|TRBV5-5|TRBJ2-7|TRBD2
CASSPSGRGPPSYEQYF
TGTGCCAGCAGCCCGAGCGGGAGGGGTCCCCCCTCCTACGAGCAGTACTTC
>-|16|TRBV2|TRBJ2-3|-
CASSETLGGLTDTQYF
TGTGCCAGCAGTGAAACCTTGGGGGGTCTAACAGATACGCAGTATTTT
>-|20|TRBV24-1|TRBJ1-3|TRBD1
CATRPGQYPKTSISGNTIYF
TGTGCCACCCGACCGGGACAGTATCCTAAAACCTCCATCTCTGGAAACACCATATATTTT
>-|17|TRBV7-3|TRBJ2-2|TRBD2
CASSPRLAGGPTGELFF
TGTGCCAGCAGCCCCAGACTAGCGGGAGGCCCCACCGGGGAGCTGTTTTTT
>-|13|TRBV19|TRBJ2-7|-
CASALALPYEQYF
TGTGCCAGTGCCCTAGCGTTGCCCTACGAGCAGTACTTC
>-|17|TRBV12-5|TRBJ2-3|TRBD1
CASGRTRQGTMQDTQYF
TGTGCTAGTGGGCGAACTAGACAGGGAACGATGCAAGATACGCAGTATTTT
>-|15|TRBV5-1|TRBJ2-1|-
CASSLDPRAYNEQFF
TGCGCCAGCAGCTTGGATCCCCGGGCCTACAATGAGCAGTTCTTC
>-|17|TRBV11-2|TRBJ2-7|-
CASSSFHRRRLHYEQYF
TGTGCCAGCAGCTCATTCCATAGGAGGCGTCTCCACTACGAGCAGTACTTC
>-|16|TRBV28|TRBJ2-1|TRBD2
CASSLGYLAGSNEQFF
TGTGCCAGCAGTTTAGGGTACCTAGCGGGATCTAATGAGCAGTTCTTC
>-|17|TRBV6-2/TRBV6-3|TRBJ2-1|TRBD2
CASSYRLAGVTPNEQFF
TGTGCCAGCAGTTACAGGCTAGCGGGAGTAACCCCTAATGAGCAGTTCTTC
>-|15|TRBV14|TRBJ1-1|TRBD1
CASSRLTGQNTEAFF
TGTGCCAGCAGCCGCCTGACAGGGCAGAACACTGAAGCTTTCTTT
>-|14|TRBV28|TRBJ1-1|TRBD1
CASSLGGTGGSAFF
TGTGCCAGCAGTTTGGGAGGGACAGGGGGCTCGGCTTTCTTT
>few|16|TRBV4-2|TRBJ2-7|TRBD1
CASSQEGTGGDYEQYF
TGTGCCAGCAGCCAGGAAGGGACAGGGGGGGACTACGAGCAGTACTTC
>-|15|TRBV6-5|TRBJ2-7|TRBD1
CASSWDRLSSYEQYF
TGTGCCAGCAGCTGGGACAGGCTTAGCTCCTACGAGCAGTACTTC
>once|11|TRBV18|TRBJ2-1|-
CASSPQFEQFF
TGTGCCAGCTCACCCCAGTTTGAGCAGTTCTTC
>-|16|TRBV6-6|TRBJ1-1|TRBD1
CASTNSARGQSTEAFF
TGTGCCAGCACTAACTCGGCCAGGGGGCAGAGCACTGAAGCTTTCTTT
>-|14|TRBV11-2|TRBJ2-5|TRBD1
CASITDRGSETQYF
TGTGCCAGCATCACAGACAGGGGGAGTGAGACCCAGTACTTC
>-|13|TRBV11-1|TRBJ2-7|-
CASSLQILYEQYF
TGTGCCAGCAGCTTACAAATACTCTACGAGCAGTACTTC
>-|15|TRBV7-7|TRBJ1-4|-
CASSCLGLADEKLFF
TGTGCCAGCAGCTGTTTGGGGCTAGCGGATGAAAAACTGTTTTTT
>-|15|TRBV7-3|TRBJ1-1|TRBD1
CASSLGGQGMTEAFF
TGTGCCAGCAGCTTAGGGGGACAGGGGATGACTGAAGCTTTCTTT
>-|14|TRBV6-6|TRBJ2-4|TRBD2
CASSHGAGVNIQYF
TGTGCCAGCAGCCACGGCGCGGGAGTGAACATTCAGTACTTC
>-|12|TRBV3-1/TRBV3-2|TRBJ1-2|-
CASSHQGSGYTF
TGTGCCAGCAGCCACCAGGGAAGCGGCTACACCTTC
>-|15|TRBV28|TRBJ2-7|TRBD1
CASSDRDRSSYEQYF
TGTGCCAGCAGTGACCGGGACAGGAGCTCCTACGAGCAGTACTTC
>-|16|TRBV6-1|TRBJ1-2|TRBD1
CASSELQGALGYGYTF
TGTGCCAGCAGTGAACTACAGGGGGCGTTAGGCTATGGCTACACCTTC
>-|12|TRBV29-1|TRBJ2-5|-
CSAATGQETQYF
TGCAGCGCAGCCACAGGACAAGAGACCCAGTACTTC
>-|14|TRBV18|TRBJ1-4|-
CASSPGRGNEKLFF
TGTGCCAGCTCACCAGGGAGGGGGAATGAAAAACTGTTTTTT
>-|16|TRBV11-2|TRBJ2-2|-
CASSLAQTGNTGELFF
TGTGCCAGCAGCTTAGCCCAGACAGGGAACACCGGGGAGCTGTTTTTT
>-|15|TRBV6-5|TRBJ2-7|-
CASIPSGPPLYEQYF
TGTGCCAGCATTCCCAGCGGACCGCCTCTCTACGAGCAGTACTTC
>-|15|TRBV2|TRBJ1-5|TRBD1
CASSNQGGGIQPQHF
TGTGCCAGCAGTAACCAGGGGGGCGGGATTCAGCCCCAGCATTTT
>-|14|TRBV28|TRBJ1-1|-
CASSLGQRNTEAFF
TGTGCCAGCAGTTTAGGACAACGGAACACTGAAGCTTTCTTT
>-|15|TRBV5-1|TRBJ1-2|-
CASSLVQGTRDGYTF
TGCGCCAGCAGCTTGGTGCAGGGGACGCGAGATGGCTACACCTTC
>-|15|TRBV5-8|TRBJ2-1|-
CASSARDFPRNEQFF
TGTGCCAGCAGCGCCCGGGACTTCCCGCGGAATGAGCAGTTCTTC
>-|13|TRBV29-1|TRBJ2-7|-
CSGGRGPSYEQYF
TGCAGCGGGGGGCGAGGTCCATCCTACGAGCAGTACTTC
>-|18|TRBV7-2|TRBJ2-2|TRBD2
CASSERRAGAGYTGELFF
TGTGCCAGCAGCGAACGGCGGGCGGGAGCGGGGTACACCGGGGAGCTGTTTTTT
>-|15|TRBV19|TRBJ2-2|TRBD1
CASSSRQGAAGELFF
TGTGCCAGTAGTTCTCGACAGGGGGCGGCCGGGGAGCTGTTTTTT
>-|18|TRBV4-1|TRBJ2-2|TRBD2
CASSQDLVGRALTGELFF
TGCGCCAGCAGCCAAGATCTGGTCGGGAGGGCCCTCACCGGGGAGCTGTTTTTT
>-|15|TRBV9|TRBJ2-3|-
CASSSSGGLTDTQYF
TGTGCCAGCAGCTCCTCCGGGGGTCTCACAGATACGCAGTATTTT
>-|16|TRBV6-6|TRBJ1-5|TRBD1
CASSYSMQGGNQPQHF
TGTGCCAGCAGTTACTCGATGCAGGGGGGCAATCAGCCCCAGCATTTT
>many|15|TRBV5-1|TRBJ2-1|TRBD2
CASKLTGAGGNEQFF
TGCGCCAGCAAGCTAACGGGCGCGGGGGGAAATGAGCAGTTCTTC
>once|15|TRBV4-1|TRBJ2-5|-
CASSQVLRAGETQYF
TGCGCCAGCAGCCAAGTCCTCAGGGCAGGGGAGACCCAGTACTTC
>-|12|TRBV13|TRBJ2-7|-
CASNEEGNEQYF
TGTGCCAGCAACGAGGAGGGGAACGAGCAGTACTTC
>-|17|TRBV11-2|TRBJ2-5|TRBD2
CASSTLALAGVGETQYF
TGTGCCAGCAGCACACTCGCCCTAGCGGGAGTTGGAGAGACCCAGTACTTC
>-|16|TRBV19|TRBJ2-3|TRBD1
CASTSQGTASTDTQYF
TGTGCCAGTACTTCACAGGGGACAGCTAGCACAGATACGCAGTATTTT
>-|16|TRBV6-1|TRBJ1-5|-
CASSEDGVGSNQPQHF
TGTGCCAGCAGTGAAGACGGTGTCGGTAGCAATCAGCCCCAGCATTTT
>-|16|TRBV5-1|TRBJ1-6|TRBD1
CASSLQGSSYNSPLHF
TGCGCCAGCAGCCTACAGGGGAGCTCCTATAATTCACCCCTCCACTTT
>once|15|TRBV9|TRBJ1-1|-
CASSDPSSVNSEAFF
TGTGCCAGCAGCGACCCTTCCTCGGTGAATTCTGAAGCTTTCTTT
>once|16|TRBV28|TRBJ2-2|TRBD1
CASTPPGQIYTGELFF
TGTGCCAGCACCCCCCCGGGACAGATATACACCGGGGAGCTGTTTTTT